The clone carrying this TCR beta chain has a handful of counts. The data are from a study of blood T cells in healthy people across ages. Germline CDR1 and CDR2: MDHEN and SYDVKM. CDR3 size: 13 residues. V dropped 5 bases and J dropped 3 bases, with 11 bases sitting between them. PCR was performed a second time for about 7 to 11 cycles using a sample-barcoded 5' primer and a J-beta primer mix. Template switching added a 12-random-nucleotide identifier to every cDNA molecule. TCRdb reprocessed the 5' RACE reads with MiXCR, giving one entry per CDR3 protein. The data hold around 990,000 distinct CDR3 sequences, with around 27% observed a single time. These sequences were also reported in another study, on T cells of mothers and their children.

Sequencing was carried out using blood. V gene TRBV28 combines with J gene TRBJ2-7; D is unclear. The source of this sequence is a girl aged 2-10 years in good health. The CDR3 spells CASSPTPYYEQYF. The CDR3 coding sequence is TGTGCCAGCAGTCCAACCCCCTACTACGAGCAGTACTTC.